This entry lists 22 T cell receptor beta chains sequenced from one sample in a study of CD8 T cells in ankylosing spondylitis. TCRdb used MiXCR to reprocess the 5' RACE reads, holding one entry per CDR3 protein. The profile shows about 300,000 distinct CDR3 sequences, under 14% of them singletons. Sequences were obtained from blood, either unsorted or a sorted T cell fraction (not recorded which). These receptors were collected from a female donor with ankylosing spondylitis or in good health (not recorded which).

This clonotype has at least ten counts. The V gene is TRBV7-3, the J gene TRBJ2-3, with D possibly being TRBD2 (6 bases). Germline CDR1 is SGHTA and CDR2 is FQGTGA. CDR3 size: 15 residues. The V and J ends lost 3 bases and 0 bases respectively, with 10 bases between them. CDR3 nucleotides: TGTGCCAGCAGCTTTGGAGGGACTAGCACAGATACGCAGTATTTT. Amino acids: CASSFGGTSTDTQYF.

The chain combines TRBV11-2 with TRBJ1-5; 9 nucleotides match TRBD1. This CDR3 comprises 15 residues. CDR1 and CDR2 from the germline V gene are SGHAT and FQNNGV. The ends lost 4 bases at V and 3 bases at J; junction bases unmatched: 4. CDR3 residues: CASSSGQGPNQPQHF. Here the CDR3 DNA reads TGTGCCAGCAGCTCCGGACAGGGGCCCAATCAGCCCCAGCATTTT.

This clonotype appeared many times. The V and J genes are TRBV6-5 and TRBJ2-7, with unresolved D. Between the trimmed V and J ends, which lost 4 bases and 0 bases, there was a span of 13 bases. Germline CDR1 MNHEY, CDR2 SVGAGI. CDR3 length: 15 amino acids. The CDR3 nucleotides are TGTGCCAGCAGTTCCCCGACTTTAAGCTCCTACGAGCAGTACTTC. Translating it yields CASSSPTLSSYEQYF.

A few counts support this clonotype. The chain's CDR3 is CASSEVGNEQFF. CDR3 coding DNA: TGTGCCAGCAGTGAAGTGGGCAATGAGCAGTTCTTC. V is TRBV2 and J is TRBJ2-1; no definite D call. V was cut by 1 base and J by 6 bases, with 4 bases left in between. CDR1 is SNHLY, CDR2 FYNNEI, per germline. CDR3 length: 12 residues. Supplemented by reference TRBV2 and TRBJ2-1, the full variable domain reads EPEVTQTPSHQVTQMGQEVILRCVPISNHLYFYWYRQILGQKVEFLVSFYNNEISEKSEIFDDQFSVERPDGSNFTLKIRSTKLEDSAMYFCASSEVGNEQFFGPGTRLTVL.

This clonotype was detected a few times. The chain joins TRBV5-1 to TRBJ2-7, with D perhaps being TRBD1 or TRBD2 (6 bases each). The CDR3 covers 16 residues. V was clipped by 3 bases and J by 6 bases, with 22 bases between them. Germline V gives CDR1 SGHRS, CDR2 YFSETQ. CDR3 amino acids: CASSYYVGGRRGEQYF. In nucleotides, the CDR3 is TGCGCCAGCAGCTACTACGTCGGGGGCAGGCGGGGCGAGCAGTACTTC.

There are many counts of this clonotype. This chain joins TRBV20-1 and TRBJ2-1, with D hard to call. The CDR3 length is 13 residues. V was trimmed by 0 bases and J by 10 bases, leaving 13 bases between them. Germline lookup yields CDR1 DFQATT and CDR2 SNEGSKA (reference sequence). CDR3 DNA: TGCAGTGCTAGAGATCCTGGGTTGCGGGAGCAGTTCTTC. It yields the protein CSARDPGLREQFF.

This clonotype was counted a few times. One end of the junction does not line up with germline, which may come from a read error. The J gene is TRBJ1-2, the V gene TRBV20-1; possible D gene TRBD1, 6 bases. There are 18 residues in the CDR3. Looked up from germline, CDR1 is DFQATT and CDR2 is SNEGSKA (reference sequence). The DNA for the CDR3 is TGCTGTGCTAGAGATCCTGGACAGTCGCCAAACGGGGCTTGGGGCTACACCTTC. Translating gives CCARDPGQSPNGAWGYTF.

On this clonotype: A much more abundant neighbour one base away suggests this may be a read error. The V call is TRBV5-1, the J call TRBJ1-1; no clear D. The length of the CDR3 is 13 residues. Germline-derived CDR1 and CDR2 are SGHRS and YFSETQ. Here the CDR3 DNA reads TGCGCCAGCAGGCTGGGATTGAACACTGATGCTTTCTTT. Translating it yields CASRLGLNTDAFF.

The chain carries TRBV10-2 and TRBJ2-1, with 8 bases matching TRBD2. CDR1 WSHSY and CDR2 SAAADI come from the germline V gene. The trim removed 7 bases at V and 5 bases at J, leaving 7 bases unmatched. The CDR3 totals 14 residues. The CDR3 region has the DNA TGCGCCAGCACCCGGGGGGGAGGCAACAATGAGCAGTTCTTC. Amino acid sequence: CASTRGGGNNEQFF.

There are many counts of this clonotype. The rearrangement joins TRBV5-1 to TRBJ2-3; TRBD2 matches at 8 bases. V lost 7 bases and J lost 3; bases outside the gene matches: 10. The CDR3 runs to 15 residues. Germline loops: CDR1 SGHRS, CDR2 YFSETQ. Here the CDR3 DNA reads TGCGCCAGCTCGATGAGCGGGAGCAGTACAGATACGCAGTATTTT. Protein: CASSMSGSSTDTQYF.

Many counts were recorded for this clonotype. The V gene is TRBV6-1, the J gene TRBJ1-1, with D possibly being TRBD1 (6 bases). Germline CDR1 MNHNS, CDR2 SASEGT. The CDR3 is made up of 15 amino acids. Between the trimmed V and J ends, which lost 5 bases and 4 bases, there was a span of 17 bases. The CDR3 here is CASSPGGAQVTEAFF. CDR3 DNA sequence: TGTGCCAGCAGTCCCGGGGGGGCGCAGGTCACTGAAGCTTTCTTT.

This clonotype was observed at least ten times. The gene calls are TRBV5-1 and TRBJ2-1, with D maybe TRBD2 (6 bases). Trimming cost V 0 bases and J 7 bases, with 11 bases left between them. Germline V gene data show CDR1 as SGHRS and CDR2 as YFSETQ. The CDR3 spans 14 residues. CDR3 sequence: CASSLAGEVNEQFF. The CDR3 DNA follows: TGCGCCAGCAGCTTGGCCGGGGAGGTTAATGAGCAGTTCTTC.

There are a few counts of this clonotype. This chain connects TRBV12-3 or TRBV12-4 to TRBJ2-7; weak D call: TRBD2 (6 bases). The CDR3 length is 15 residues. The ends were cut back, 1 base at V and 0 bases at J, with 10 bases in the middle. CDR3 in DNA: TGTGCCAGCAGTTTAGGGGGAGGATTCTCCTACGAGCAGTACTTC. Its translation: CASSLGGGFSYEQYF.

The chain is built from TRBV7-9 and TRBJ2-5; either TRBD1 or TRBD2 may supply D (5 bases each). CDR1 is SEHNR, CDR2 FQNEAQ, per germline (reference sequence). This CDR3 comprises 15 residues. V was trimmed by 4 bases and J by 4 bases, leaving 16 bases between them. CDR3 in amino acids: CASSSGQGVAETQYF. The CDR3 DNA reads as TGTGCCAGCAGCTCGGGCCAGGGAGTAGCAGAGACCCAGTACTTC. The whole variable domain, remainder taken from reference TRBV7-9 and TRBJ2-5, is DTGVSQNPRHKITKRGQNVTFRCDPISEHNRLYWYRQTLGQGPEFLTYFQNEAQLEKSRLLSDRFSAERPKGSFSTLEIQRTEQGDSAMYLCASSSGQGVAETQYFGPGTRLLVL.

This clonotype was counted only a few times. The chain links TRBV18 to TRBJ2-1; the D gene could be TRBD1 or TRBD2 (6 bases each). CDR3 length equals 16 residues. The germline gives CDR1 KGHSH, CDR2 LQKENI. The V gene lost 2 bases and the J gene lost 7 bases, with 18 bases spanning the gap. CDR3: CASSPEGGPAWNEQFF. The CDR3, as DNA: TGTGCCAGCTCACCAGAGGGGGGCCCGGCATGGAATGAGCAGTTCTTC.

The chain is built from TRBV24-1 and TRBJ2-5; D remains ambiguous. The CDR3 totals 15 residues. Germline CDR1 KGHDR, CDR2 SFDVKD. The germline V and J ends were trimmed by 0 bases and 5 bases, with 12 bases remaining between them. CDR3 region: CATSDLGQPVETQYF. The CDR3 coding sequence is TGTGCCACCAGTGATTTGGGCCAGCCCGTGGAGACCCAGTACTTC.

The table lists this clonotype with a few counts. The rearrangement links TRBV7-2 to TRBJ2-1; D is unclear. The germline V gene encodes CDR1 SGHTA and CDR2 FQGNSA. CDR3 length: 15 amino acids. With 5 bases removed from V and 3 bases from J, the gap between germline ends came to 14 bases. CDR3 sequence: CASSPEVLFYNEQFF. The CDR3 nucleotides are TGTGCCAGCAGCCCCGAGGTCTTATTCTACAATGAGCAGTTCTTC.

This clonotype was seen at least ten times. The chain carries TRBV5-1 and TRBJ1-6; D is undetermined. The V and J ends lost 6 bases and 0 bases respectively, with 10 bases between them. Germline V gene data show CDR1 as SGHRS and CDR2 as YFSETQ. The CDR3 spans 15 residues. CDR3 bases: TGCGCCAGCACGGCAGGTAGCTCCTATAATTCACCCCTCCACTTT. Protein sequence: CASTAGSSYNSPLHF.

The V and J genes are TRBV28 and TRBJ1-1; D remains unclear. Looked up from germline, CDR1 is MDHEN and CDR2 is SYDVKM. The V gene lost 3 bases and the J gene lost 1 base, with 15 bases spanning the gap. This CDR3 contains 16 residues. CDR3 protein: CASSLAPSPPNTEAFF. As DNA, the CDR3 is TGTGCCAGCAGTTTGGCTCCCTCCCCACCGAACACTGAAGCTTTCTTT.

This clonotype showed up many times. The rearrangement links TRBV12-3 or TRBV12-4 to TRBJ1-2, with TRBD1 as a possible D gene (5 bases). The CDR3 has 12 residues. Trimming pared 4 bases from V and 7 bases from J, leaving 10 bases between. The CDR3, as DNA: TGTGCCAGCAGTTCGTTAGGGGTTGGCTACACCTTC. Its translation: CASSSLGVGYTF.

At least ten counts were recorded for this clonotype. The V call is TRBV10-3, the J call TRBJ2-5; D ambiguous. Looked up from germline, CDR1 is ENHRY and CDR2 is SYGVKD. CDR3 length: 17 residues. With 0 bases removed from V and 5 bases from J, the gap between germline ends came to 19 bases. The chain's CDR3 is CAISESTVQGLGETQYF. DNA for the CDR3: TGTGCCATCAGTGAGTCGACGGTCCAAGGGTTGGGGGAGACCCAGTACTTC.

This clonotype was recorded many times. V is TRBV5-1 and J is TRBJ2-5; 9 bases align to TRBD2. Germline loops: CDR1 SGHRS, CDR2 YFSETQ. Trimming removed 4 bases from V and 1 base from J; junction bases left unmatched: 8. The length of the CDR3 is 16 residues. As DNA, the CDR3 is TGCGCCAGCAGCCCCCTTGGGACTAGCAGCCAAGAGACCCAGTACTTC. Residues: CASSPLGTSSQETQYF.